This is a list of T cell receptor beta chains from one sample in a study of blood T cell repertoires in COVID-19. Sequenced by immunoSEQ multiplex PCR; TCRdb stores in-frame clones only, minus some. Altogether 250,000 to 300,000 clones are present, around 82% being singletons, with the ten largest covering 5.7%. Specimen: peripheral blood. These receptors came from an elderly man with acute or convalescent COVID-19. Each CDR3 is given with its conserved first and last residue. Each record gives: D gene, J gene, CDR3 length, V gene, CDR3 protein, CDR3 DNA. The D gene is left open where the match is weak.

TRBD1 | TRBJ2-1 | 17 | TRBV19 | CASSKGGGQGINNEQFF | TGTGCCAGTAGTAAGGGAGGGGGACAGGGAATAAACAATGAGCAGTTCTTC
TRBD1 | TRBJ2-1 | 17 | TRBV10-3 | CAISMGGGQGVYNEQFF | TGTGCCATCAGCATGGGGGGGGGACAGGGTGTCTACAATGAGCAGTTCTTC
- | TRBJ1-1 | 16 | TRBV5-4 | CASSKVGAGINTEAFF | TGTGCCAGCAGCAAGGTTGGGGCCGGTATCAACACTGAAGCTTTCTTT
TRBD1 | TRBJ1-6 | 14 | TRBV2 | CASGRDSYNSPLHF | TGTGCCAGTGGACGGGACAGCTATAATTCACCCCTCCACTTT
TRBD2 | TRBJ2-1 | 18 | TRBV3-1/TRBV3-2 | CASSQPPGGGGSYNEQFF | TGTGCCAGCAGCCAGCCCCCGGGGGGCGGGGGGTCCTACAATGAGCAGTTCTTC
- | TRBJ2-1 | 19 | TRBV30 | CAWNWGQGIRRGEYNEQFF | TGTGCCTGGAACTGGGGGCAGGGTATACGTAGGGGTGAATACAATGAGCAGTTCTTC
TRBD2 | TRBJ2-1 | 17 | TRBV18 | CASSPPQGSGLYNEQFF | TGTGCCAGCTCACCACCGCAAGGTAGCGGGCTCTACAATGAGCAGTTCTTC
- | TRBJ1-3 | 17 | TRBV27 | CASSSFTGKAAGNTIYF | TGTGCCAGCAGTTCCTTCACAGGGAAGGCAGCTGGAAACACCATATATTTT
TRBD2 | TRBJ2-5 | 14 | TRBV28 | CASSRTSIQETQYF | TGTGCCAGCAGTCGGACTAGTATTCAAGAGACCCAGTACTTC
- | TRBJ2-3 | 15 | TRBV6-5 | CASREAGAGSDTQYF | TGTGCCAGCAGGGAGGCAGGGGCTGGATCAGATACGCAGTATTTT
TRBD2 | TRBJ2-2 | 15 | TRBV5-4 | CATQEGTRFPGELFF | TGTGCCACCCAGGAAGGGACTAGGTTCCCCGGGGAGCTGTTTTTT
- | TRBJ1-4 | 15 | TRBV5-5 | CASSGETGGFEKLFF | TGTGCCAGCAGCGGAGAGACGGGGGGCTTCGAAAAACTGTTTTTT